This TCR beta chain was sequenced for a study of radiation and T cells in renal cell carcinoma. Treatment specified: treatment-naive control, cytoreductive nephrectomy. Sequenced control tumors were from more than ten males and a few females, median age around 50. TCRdb keeps only in-frame clones here, not all; method: immunoSEQ multiplex PCR. The sample lists about 16,000 clones, 55% to 75% occurring once. Comment on this clone: Its antigen is still unknown.

Overall study results and limits: Sampling covered only 0.9 to 1 g of each tumor. Dominant CDR3 motifs occupied more repertoire in irradiated than control tumors. In nephrectomy-only tumors, top 100 clonotypes averaged roughly 40%, versus approximately 54% irradiated.

This CDR3 is built from 12 residues. The V end lost 6 bases, the J end lost 4 bases, and 10 bases lay between the germline ends. Germline CDR1 and CDR2: MDHEN and SYDVKM. The TCR sequence derives from a man aged 40-50 years with renal cell carcinoma. The chain is built from TRBV28 and TRBJ2-7; D is unclear. The specimen comprised tumor tissue, sampled from a patient whose treatment was nephrectomy without radiotherapy. CDR3 region: CASSPGPYEQYF. The CDR3 bases are TGTGCCAGCAGCCCTGGACCATACGAGCAGTACTTC.